This entry describes one T cell receptor (beta chain). Its antigen is not known. This record belongs to a study of beta chain features in type 1 diabetes. Overall study results and limits: Whether HLA type affects TCRB rearrangement stayed undetermined in the present work. Shortening of TCRB CDR3s, moderate but significant, appeared in all four CD4+ subsets of Type 1 diabetes patients.

Every isolated RNA sample was fully reverse transcribed, so sequencing captured expressed TCRB transcripts. Only in-frame clones appear in the TCRdb table, and some are missing; sequencing was by immunoSEQ multiplex PCR. The sample gives about 250,000 clones, roughly a tenth of which show up once; approximately 0.017% is in the top ten. CDR1 SGDLS and CDR2 YYNGEE come from the germline V gene. The CDR3 is 14 residues long. Trimming stripped 4 bases from V and 1 base from J, with 10 bases between. The chain uses TRBV9 and TRBJ2-3; tentatively, D is TRBD2 (5 bases). Sequenced material: naive CD4+ T cells from blood. This TCR was sampled from a man aged 25-40 years with type 1 diabetes. CDR3 in DNA: TGTGCCAGCAGCCCCCTGAGGGGCACAGATACGCAGTATTTT. It specifies CASSPLRGTDTQYF.